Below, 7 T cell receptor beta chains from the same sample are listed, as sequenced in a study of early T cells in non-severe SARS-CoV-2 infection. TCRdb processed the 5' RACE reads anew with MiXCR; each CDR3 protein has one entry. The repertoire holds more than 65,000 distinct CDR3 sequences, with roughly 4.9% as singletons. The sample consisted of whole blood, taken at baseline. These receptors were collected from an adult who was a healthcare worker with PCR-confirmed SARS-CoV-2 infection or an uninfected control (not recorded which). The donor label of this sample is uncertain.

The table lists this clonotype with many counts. The chain's CDR3 is CASSVSRDRALANTEAFF. DNA for the CDR3: TGTGCCAGCAGCGTAAGTAGGGACAGGGCCCTTGCGAACACTGAAGCTTTCTTT. The V and J genes are TRBV9 and TRBJ1-1; 9 nucleotides line up with TRBD1. The CDR3 is made up of 18 amino acids. Germline-derived CDR1 and CDR2 are SGDLS and YYNGEE. J was trimmed by 1 base and V by 1 base; bases with no gene match: 11.

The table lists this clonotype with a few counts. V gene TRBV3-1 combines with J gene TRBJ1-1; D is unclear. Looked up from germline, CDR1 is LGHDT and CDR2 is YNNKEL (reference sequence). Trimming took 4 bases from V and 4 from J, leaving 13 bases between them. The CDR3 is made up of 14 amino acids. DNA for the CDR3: TGTGCCAGCAGCCGCGAAGCAAGAGGCACTGAAGCTTTCTTT. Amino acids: CASSREARGTEAFF.

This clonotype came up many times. The CDR3 nucleotides read TGTGCGCTGTCCGGGAACACTGAAGCTTTCTTT. Amino acid sequence: CALSGNTEAFF. V and J are TRBV30 and TRBJ1-1; unclear D gene. The CDR3 runs 11 residues. Germline V gene data show CDR1 as GTSNPN and CDR2 as SVGIG (reference sequence). Full variable domain (rest looked up from reference TRBV30 and TRBJ1-1): SQTIHQWPATLVQPVGSPLSLECTVEGTSNPNLYWYRQAAGRGLQLLFYSVGIGQISSEVPQNLSASRPQDRQFILSSKKLLLSDSGFYLCALSGNTEAFFGQGTRLTVV.

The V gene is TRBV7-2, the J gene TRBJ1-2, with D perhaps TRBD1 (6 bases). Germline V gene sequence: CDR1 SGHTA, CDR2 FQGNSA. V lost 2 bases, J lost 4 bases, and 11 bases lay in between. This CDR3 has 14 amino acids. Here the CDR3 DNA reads TGTGCCAGCAGCTTAAGCAGGGGTGGCTATGGCTACACCTTC. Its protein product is CASSLSRGGYGYTF.

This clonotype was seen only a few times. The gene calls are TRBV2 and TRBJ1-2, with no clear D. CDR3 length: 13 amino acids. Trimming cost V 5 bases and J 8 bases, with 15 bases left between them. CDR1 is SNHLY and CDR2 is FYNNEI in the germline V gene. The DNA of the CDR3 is TGTGCCAGCAGTACCGACGGACCCCTCGGCTACACCTTC. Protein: CASSTDGPLGYTF.

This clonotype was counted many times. CDR3: CASTVLQQMNTEAFF. Here the CDR3 DNA reads TGTGCCAGCACCGTATTACAGCAAATGAACACTGAAGCTTTCTTT. The genes are TRBV12-3 or TRBV12-4 and TRBJ1-1; D gene ambiguous. V gave up 7 bases and J gave up 0 bases, with 15 bases separating them. This CDR3 spans 15 amino acids.

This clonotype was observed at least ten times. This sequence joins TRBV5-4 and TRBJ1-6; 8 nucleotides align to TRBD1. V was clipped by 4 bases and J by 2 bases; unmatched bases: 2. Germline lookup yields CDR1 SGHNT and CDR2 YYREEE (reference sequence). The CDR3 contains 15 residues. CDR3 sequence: CASSPQGAYNSPLHF. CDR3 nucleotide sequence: TGTGCCAGCAGCCCACAGGGGGCCTATAATTCACCCCTCCACTTT.